The clone carrying this T cell receptor beta chain appeared many times. Its antigen is unidentified. The time point: patch test 2, 6 weeks after DPC sensitization. Treatment given: therapeutic diphenylcyclopropenone sensitization with weekly scalp DPC. Ahead of applying each patch test, blood was sampled. Source study methods: Samples ranged from roughly 23,224 to 690,600 TCRs, with a median of approximately 96,000. TCRdb fed the RACE reads into MiXCR, producing one record per CDR3 protein. The V and J calls here are based on TCRdb, not the publication. The sample has 69,000 or so distinct CDR3 sequences, 10% seen once. CDR1 and CDR2 from the germline V gene are MNHEY and SMNVEV (reference sequence). This CDR3 region has 15 residues. The V gene end was trimmed by 7 bases and the J gene end by 2 bases; junction bases not matched to a gene: 10. This specimen belongs to a study of human T cells and chemical hapten exposure. Background on the study: Patients additionally received therapeutic doses of diphenylcyclopropenone on the scalp once a week, and this continued throughout the roughly 22-week study. Study conclusions and caveats: Among TCRs, those above 1 in 1000 frequency were unaffected by DPC sensitization.

The starting material was whole blood, obtained in connection with sensitization to the hapten diphenylcyclopropenone (DPC). The sequence was collected from a woman between 50 and 59 years old with alopecia areata. Some clones in this sample may be carry-over from other donors' samples. J is TRBJ1-2 and V is TRBV27, with 7 bases that match TRBD1. The CDR3 DNA reads as TGTGCCAGCAAGCCACAGGGACAGATCAACTATGGCTACACCTTC. This codes for CASKPQGQINYGYTF.